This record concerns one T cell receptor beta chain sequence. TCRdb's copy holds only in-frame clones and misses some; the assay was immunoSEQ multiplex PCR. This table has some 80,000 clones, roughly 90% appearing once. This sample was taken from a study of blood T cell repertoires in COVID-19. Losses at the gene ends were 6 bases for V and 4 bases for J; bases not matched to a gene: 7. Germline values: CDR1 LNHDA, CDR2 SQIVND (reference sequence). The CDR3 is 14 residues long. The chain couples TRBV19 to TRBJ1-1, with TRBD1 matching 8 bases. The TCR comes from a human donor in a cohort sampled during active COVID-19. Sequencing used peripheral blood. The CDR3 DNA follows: TGTGCCAGTAGCCATGGACAGGGTGGCACTGAAGCTTTCTTT. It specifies CASSHGQGGTEAFF.